This TCR beta chain originates from a study of T cells after yellow fever vaccination. Study as a whole: Those fractions that held only low numbers of cells were prepared using the SMART-Seq v4 Ultra Low Input RNA kit.

With regard to this clonotype: Its antigen is as yet unknown.

CDR3 length equals 16 residues. Trimming removed 0 bases from V and 5 bases from J, with 15 bases in between. Germline V gene lookup returns CDR1 SGHTA and CDR2 FQGTGA. TCRdb independently ran MiXCR on the 5' RACE reads; one entry per CDR3 protein. The sample includes 400,000 or so distinct CDR3 sequences, roughly 20% of them seen just once. Points from the study as a whole: Few clonotypes appeared in both CD4 and CD8 compartments. Abundant clonotypes from the bulk population could get into FACS-sorted repertoires as contaminants.

This clonotype originated in a man aged 18 to 29 who received the YFV17D yellow fever vaccine. The chain has TRBV7-3 and TRBJ2-3; the D gene is possibly TRBD2 (6 bases). The sequencing used PBMCs, collected before the yellow fever booster vaccination. This CDR3 is CASSLTGGSPGDTQYF. CDR3 nucleotides: TGTGCCAGCAGCTTAACGGGGGGATCCCCCGGAGATACGCAGTATTTT.